This T cell receptor (beta chain) emerged from a study of early T cells in non-severe SARS-CoV-2 infection. Study details: Sequencing was performed on bulk RNA from unsorted whole blood, leaving chains unpaired. Overall study results and limits: Anti-spike CD8 specificities were favored by VDJdb matching, whose results missed private and CD4 specificities.

Remarks on this clonotype: Its antigen is unknown.

This CDR3 is built from 14 residues. CDR1 MNHEY and CDR2 SMNVEV come from the germline V gene (reference sequence). V dropped 8 bases and J dropped 0 bases, with 10 bases sitting between them. Unique molecular identifier tags were affixed to discrete cDNA molecules. MiXCR, run by TCRdb on the 5' RACE reads, gives a single entry per CDR3 protein. The data show about 72,000 distinct CDR3 sequences, approximately 9.2% seen once. This clonotype originated in an adult who was a healthcare worker with PCR-confirmed SARS-CoV-2 infection or an uninfected control (not recorded which). Input material: whole blood. The chain combines TRBV27 with TRBJ1-4; D ambiguous. The DNA of the CDR3 is TGTGCCAGCTCCCCTGACGCAACTAATGAAAAACTGTTTTTT. The encoded protein is CASSPDATNEKLFF.